These 8 T cell receptor beta chains share one sample of origin, sequenced in a study of T cell changes during pregnancy in multiple sclerosis. Some clones are missing from TCRdb's copy, which holds only in-frame ones; the method was immunoSEQ multiplex PCR. The repertoire includes about 120,000 clones, approximately 93% of them detected once, and 6.2% sits in the top ten. The source was peripheral blood, collected before pregnancy. The receptor set was obtained from a female donor with multiple sclerosis, enrolled in a pregnancy study.

This chain connects TRBV30 to TRBJ2-1; D perhaps matches TRBD2 (7 bases). Germline V gene lookup returns CDR1 GTSNPN and CDR2 SVGIG (reference sequence). V was shortened by 1 base and J by 4 bases, with 11 bases between the two germline ends. The CDR3 has 14 amino acids. The CDR3 protein is CAWSEGGGYNEQFF. In DNA form, the CDR3 reads TGTGCCTGGAGTGAAGGGGGAGGGTACAATGAGCAGTTCTTC.

The V gene is TRBV7-9, the J gene TRBJ1-2; 8 positions match TRBD1. The CDR3 covers 15 residues. Per the germline V gene, CDR1 is SEHNR and CDR2 is FQNEAQ (reference sequence). J lost 3 bases, V lost 3 bases, and 6 bases had no gene match. The chain's CDR3 is CASSFVGQGDYGYTF. The CDR3 DNA is TGTGCCAGCAGCTTCGTAGGACAGGGTGACTATGGCTACACCTTC. The whole variable domain, filled in from reference TRBV7-9 and TRBJ1-2, reads DTGVSQNPRHKITKRGQNVTFRCDPISEHNRLYWYRQTLGQGPEFLTYFQNEAQLEKSRLLSDRFSAERPKGSFSTLEIQRTEQGDSAMYLCASSFVGQGDYGYTFGSGTRLTVV.

The rearrangement joins TRBV5-4 to TRBJ1-4; D is uncertain. Germline-derived CDR1 and CDR2 are SGHNT and YYREEE (reference sequence). V lost 4 bases to trimming and J lost 0 bases, with 13 bases between them. The length of the CDR3 is 16 residues. The CDR3 reads CASSPGALATNEKLFF. The CDR3 DNA reads TGTGCCAGCAGCCCCGGAGCCCTTGCAACTAATGAAAAACTGTTTTTT.

This clone was counted once. As DNA, the CDR3 is TGCAGCGTTGAATCTGGCGGGGGGGTTAGCGGGGCCAACGTCCTGACTTTC. Translating it yields CSVESGGGVSGANVLTF. The chain links TRBV29-1 to TRBJ2-6, with 9 nucleotides matching TRBD2. This CDR3 comprises 17 residues. Per the germline V gene, CDR1 is SQVTM and CDR2 is ANQGSEA. V shed 2 bases and J 4 bases; nucleotides not matched to a gene: 9.

V is TRBV2 and J is TRBJ1-5, with D perhaps TRBD1 (5 bases). The CDR3 totals 15 residues. V was shortened by 0 bases and J by 5 bases, with 11 bases between the two germline ends. CDR1 is SNHLY and CDR2 is FYNNEI in the germline V gene. The CDR3, as DNA: TGTGCCAGCAGTGAAGCTCTCAGGGTGCATCAGCCCCAGCATTTT. As protein: CASSEALRVHQPQHF.

This sequence joins TRBV5-6 and TRBJ2-1; a possible D gene is TRBD1 (6 bases). Trimming left V 4 bases short and J 4 bases short, with 21 bases between. Germline lookup yields CDR1 SGHDT and CDR2 YYEEEE. CDR3 size: 17 residues. CDR3 in amino acids: CASSLQGFLAAYNEQFF. The CDR3 nucleotides read TGTGCCAGCAGCCTACAGGGCTTCCTCGCCGCGTACAATGAGCAGTTCTTC.

The CDR3 DNA reads TGTGCCAGCAGGGGATTTCAGGGGGATACGCAGTATTTT. This gives the protein CASRGFQGDTQYF. V is TRBV21-1 and J is TRBJ2-3; the table's D gene call, TRBD1, was not cross checked with the DNA. TRBV21-1 is a pseudogene. The CDR3 length is 13 residues.

The V and J genes are TRBV6-6 and TRBJ2-3, with TRBD1 matching over 8 bases. This CDR3 region has 15 residues. Germline CDR1 is MNHNY and CDR2 is SVGAGI (reference sequence). V lost 5 bases, J lost 2 bases, and 6 bases stayed unmatched. The CDR3 protein is CASSAWTGLTDTQYF. The CDR3 DNA sequence: TGTGCCAGCAGTGCCTGGACAGGGCTCACAGATACGCAGTATTTT.